The next 14 T cell receptor beta chains were all read from a single sample in a study of blood T cell repertoires in COVID-19 (TCRdb year 2020). Libraries were prepared through the immunoSEQ multiplex PCR assay. TCRdb re-hosts the immuneACCESS table, in-frame sequences only. Its copies lack some clones; in the studies checked, an unresolved V gene accounts for under half of them, and the cause for the rest is not known. A total of about 64,000 clones appear in this sample, 85% to 90% of them only once. Approximately 3% of the sample belongs to the ten largest clones. Sample: peripheral blood. These receptors originate from a man over 45 with active COVID-19.

The gene calls are TRBV9 and TRBJ2-1; TRBD2 might be the D (6 bases). V lost 0 bases, J lost 10 bases, and 14 bases lay in between. Germline V gene data show CDR1 as SGDLS and CDR2 as YYNGEE. This CDR3 spans 14 amino acids. CDR3 in DNA: TGTGCCAGCAGCGTAGGGTGGAGGGACTTGGAGCAGTTCTTC. It encodes CASSVGWRDLEQFF. The variable domain in full, with the rest retrieved from reference TRBV9 and TRBJ2-1, is DSGVTQTPKHLITATGQRVTLRCSPRSGDLSVYWYQQSLDQGLQFLIQYYNGEERAKGNILERFSAQQFPDLHSELNLSSLELGDSALYFCASSVGWRDLEQFFGPGTRLTVL.

This chain connects TRBV5-1 to TRBJ1-2, with 7 bases identical to TRBD1. The CDR3 has 14 amino acids. Germline assignment: CDR1 SGHRS and CDR2 YFSETQ. The ends lost 4 bases at V and 5 bases at J; junction bases unmatched: 8. The CDR3 nucleotides read TGCGCCAGCAGCCCACAGACAGGGTGGTATGGCTACACCTTC. Residues: CASSPQTGWYGYTF. Drawing the rest from reference TRBV5-1 and TRBJ1-2, the complete variable domain is KAGVTQTPRYLIKTRGQQVTLSCSPISGHRSVSWYQQTPGQGLQFLFEYFSETQRNKGNFPGRFSGRQFSNSRSEMNVSTLELGDSALYLCASSPQTGWYGYTFGSGTRLTVV.

The genes are TRBV18 and TRBJ2-7; D is uncertain. V lost 0 bases to trimming and J lost 1 base, with 10 bases between them. Per the germline V gene, CDR1 is KGHSH and CDR2 is LQKENI. The CDR3 covers 15 residues. The CDR3 loop reads CASSPPGLESYEQYF. CDR3 sequence (DNA): TGTGCCAGCTCACCACCCGGGTTGGAGTCCTACGAGCAGTACTTC.

The CDR3 region is CASSAQRDTQYF. CDR3 nucleotide sequence: TGTGCCAGCAGTGCTCAGCGGGATACGCAGTATTTT. The chain is built from TRBV2 and TRBJ2-3; D possibly corresponds to TRBD2 (5 bases). CDR1 is SNHLY and CDR2 is FYNNEI in the germline V gene. The length of the CDR3 is 12 residues. The V and J ends lost 4 bases and 6 bases respectively, with 8 bases between them. The complete variable domain, with remaining parts taken from reference TRBV2 and TRBJ2-3, reads EPEVTQTPSHQVTQMGQEVILRCVPISNHLYFYWYRQILGQKVEFLVSFYNNEISEKSEIFDDQFSVERPDGSNFTLKIRSTKLEDSAMYFCASSAQRDTQYFGPGTRLTVL.

The rearrangement uses TRBV3-1 (or the pseudogene TRBV3-2) and TRBJ2-1; 8 nucleotides line up with TRBD1. The CDR3 runs 21 residues. Trimming removed 3 bases from V and 0 bases from J; junction bases left unmatched: 19. In germline, CDR1 is LGHDT, CDR2 YNNKEL (reference sequence). The chain's CDR3 is CASSHPRGLQPRISSYNEQFF. DNA of the CDR3: TGTGCCAGCAGCCATCCCAGGGGGCTACAGCCTCGGATAAGCTCCTACAATGAGCAGTTCTTC.

The rearrangement links TRBV2 to TRBJ2-5; 8 nucleotides match TRBD1. V trimming: 6 bases; J trimming: 5 bases; junction bases outside the gene matches: 8. Germline values: CDR1 SNHLY, CDR2 FYNNEI. The CDR3 runs 14 residues. CDR3 sequence: CASRRARGPETQYF. The CDR3 coding sequence is TGTGCCAGCAGGAGGGCCAGGGGGCCGGAGACCCAGTACTTC.

The chain has TRBV6-2 or TRBV6-3 and TRBJ2-1; D not certain. Trimming stripped 5 bases from V and 7 bases from J, with 12 bases between. The CDR3 length is 13 residues. In germline, CDR1 is MNHEY, CDR2 SVGEGT. The CDR3: CASSPELVNEQFF. CDR3 sequence (DNA): TGTGCCAGCAGTCCCGAACTTGTTAATGAGCAGTTCTTC.

The gene calls are TRBV5-6 and TRBJ2-3; 10 bases agree with TRBD2. CDR1 and CDR2 from the germline V gene are SGHDT and YYEEEE. CDR3 length equals 15 residues. J gave up 6 bases and V 2 bases, and 6 bases lay outside the gene matches. CDR3 sequence reads: CASSFSGGEMDTQYF. CDR3 coding DNA: TGTGCCAGCAGCTTCAGCGGGGGGGAAATGGATACGCAGTATTTT.

V gene TRBV3-1 (or the pseudogene TRBV3-2) combines with J gene TRBJ1-5; D not certain. The length of the CDR3 is 13 residues. Germline V CDR1 and CDR2: LGHDT, YNNKEL (reference sequence). V lost 4 bases, J lost 0 bases, and 4 bases lay in between. CDR3 sequence (DNA): TGTGCCAGCAGCCTGTATAGCAATCAGCCCCAGCATTTT. It codes for CASSLYSNQPQHF.

This clone was observed once. The V and J genes are TRBV2 and TRBJ2-1; TRBD2 matches 9 bases. With V trimmed by 4 bases and J by 0 bases, 7 bases remained unmatched. The CDR3 has 17 residues. Per the germline V gene, CDR1 is SNHLY and CDR2 is FYNNEI. CDR3 sequence (DNA): TGTGCCAGCAGTGGGACCTTGCGGGGGGGCTCCTACAATGAGCAGTTCTTC. Amino acids: CASSGTLRGGSYNEQFF. Full variable domain (remainder filled in from reference TRBV2 and TRBJ2-1): EPEVTQTPSHQVTQMGQEVILRCVPISNHLYFYWYRQILGQKVEFLVSFYNNEISEKSEIFDDQFSVERPDGSNFTLKIRSTKLEDSAMYFCASSGTLRGGSYNEQFFGPGTRLTVL.

In its sample, this clone was seen once. The gene calls are TRBV6-4 and TRBJ1-2; D is ambiguous. Germline V gene lookup returns CDR1 MRHNA and CDR2 SNTAGT. The CDR3 sequence is 15 residues long. V was cut by 3 bases and J by 1 base, with 12 bases left in between. In nucleotides, the CDR3 is TGTGCCAGCAGTGAAGAGGGAGGGATTAACTATGGCTACACCTTC. This codes for CASSEEGGINYGYTF.

This clone was detected only once. The gene calls are TRBV9 and TRBJ2-2; TRBD1 matches at 8 bases. The CDR3 is 21 residues long. Germline V gene sequence: CDR1 SGDLS, CDR2 YYNGEE. V lost 0 bases to trimming and J lost 0 bases; unmatched junction nucleotides: 16. The chain's CDR3 is CASSVADQGALEDSNTGELFF. The CDR3 coding sequence is TGTGCCAGCAGCGTAGCGGATCAGGGGGCCCTTGAGGACTCGAACACCGGGGAGCTGTTTTTT. The full variable domain, with the rest looked up from reference TRBV9 and TRBJ2-2, is DSGVTQTPKHLITATGQRVTLRCSPRSGDLSVYWYQQSLDQGLQFLIQYYNGEERAKGNILERFSAQQFPDLHSELNLSSLELGDSALYFCASSVADQGALEDSNTGELFFGEGSRLTVL.

The rearrangement links TRBV6-2 or TRBV6-3 to TRBJ1-1, with TRBD1 matching over 12 bases. Germline loops: CDR1 MNHEY, CDR2 SVGEGT. After removal of 3 bases from V and 6 bases from J, the junction contained 8 bases not matched to a gene. The CDR3 has 16 amino acids. In nucleotides, the CDR3 is TGTGCCAGCAGTTATGAGGGACAGGGGGCGTCAGCTGAAGCTTTCTTT. Its protein is CASSYEGQGASAEAFF.

The J gene is TRBJ1-1, the V gene TRBV7-3; a weak D match, TRBD1 (5 bases). Looked up from germline, CDR1 is SGHTA and CDR2 is FQGTGA. The CDR3 has 13 residues. Trimming took off 5 bases at V and 1 base at J, with 8 bases between the two ends. Written as DNA, the CDR3 is TGTGCCAGCAGCATCACAGGGAACACTGAAGCTTTCTTT. It specifies CASSITGNTEAFF.